These 21 T cell receptor beta chains share one sample of origin, sequenced in a study of blood T cell repertoires in COVID-19. Here immunoSEQ multiplex PCR was the method, and the copy in TCRdb shows in-frame clones only, minus some. The sample yields under 120,000 clones, about 88% seen once. Sequenced input: peripheral blood. These receptors all come from a human donor in a cohort sampled during active COVID-19.

The chain links TRBV9 to TRBJ1-1; 8 nucleotides line up with TRBD1. Looked up from germline, CDR1 is SGDLS and CDR2 is YYNGEE. This CDR3 spans 14 amino acids. With 2 bases clipped from V and 1 base from J, the junction kept 1 base outside the gene matches. The CDR3: CASSVTGANTEAFF. The CDR3, as DNA: TGTGCCAGCAGCGTGACAGGGGCGAACACTGAAGCTTTCTTT.

The rearrangement links TRBV7-9 to TRBJ1-2; TRBD1 is a possible D gene (5 bases). The CDR3 is 14 residues long. CDR1 is SEHNR, CDR2 FQNEAQ, per germline (reference sequence). Trimming shortened V by 6 bases and J by 0 bases, and 11 bases separated the two germline ends. In nucleotides, the CDR3 is TGTGCCAGCAGTGGGGCAGGCACTAACTATGGCTACACCTTC. The encoded protein is CASSGAGTNYGYTF.

The CDR3 reads CASSRDRGDEQYF. The CDR3 coding sequence is TGTGCCAGCAGCCGGGACAGGGGAGACGAGCAGTACTTC. J is TRBJ2-7 and V is TRBV7-9, with 10 bases fitting TRBD1. V dropped 5 bases and J dropped 5; count of bases not matched to a gene: 3. Per the germline V gene, CDR1 is SEHNR and CDR2 is FQNEAQ (reference sequence). This CDR3 has 13 residues.

This chain links TRBV15 with TRBJ2-3; 8 nucleotides match TRBD1. This CDR3 region has 16 residues. J was trimmed by 2 bases and V by 5 bases; bases with no gene match: 9. CDR1 and CDR2 from the germline V gene are LNHNV and YYDKDF (reference sequence). CDR3 nucleotides: TGTGCCACCAGCTGGGGACAGGTAGCCCTCACAGATACGCAGTATTTT. Protein product: CATSWGQVALTDTQYF. Combining the CDR3 with reference TRBV15 and TRBJ2-3 gives the whole variable domain DAMVIQNPRYQVTQFGKPVTLSCSQTLNHNVMYWYQQKSSQAPKLLFHYYDKDFNNEADTPDNFQSRRPNTSFCFLDIRSPGLGDTAMYLCATSWGQVALTDTQYFGPGTRLTVL.

Comment on this clone: The sample holds other DNA sequences that translate to the same CDR3. CDR3 nucleotide sequence: TGTGCCATCAGTGATTCGTACGAGCAGTACTTC. Translating it yields CAISDSYEQYF. The chain recombines TRBV10-3 with TRBJ2-7; D remains unclear. CDR1 is ENHRY and CDR2 is SYGVKD in the germline V gene. The CDR3 is made up of 11 amino acids. Trimming took 3 bases from V and 4 from J, leaving 4 bases between them.

This rearrangement joins TRBV7-2 to TRBJ1-3; 9 bases agree with TRBD1. The CDR3 has 14 residues. The junction had 2 bases not matched to a gene; V was cut back by 5 bases and J by 3 bases. Germline CDR1 SGHTA, CDR2 FQGNSA. CDR3: CASSQTGGGNTIYF. CDR3 bases: TGTGCCAGCAGCCAGACAGGGGGTGGAAACACCATATATTTT.

The rearrangement joins TRBV24-1 to TRBJ1-2; TRBD1 matches at 9 bases. This CDR3 has 16 amino acids. From germline, CDR1 is KGHDR and CDR2 SFDVKD. V lost 4 bases and J lost 8; bases outside the gene matches: 13. DNA for the CDR3: TGTGCCACCAGTGAATCCACCGGGACAGGGTCGGGCGGCTACACCTTC. The encoded protein is CATSESTGTGSGGYTF.

The chain combines TRBV5-1 with TRBJ2-2, with a tentative D call TRBD2 (6 bases). The CDR3 extends over 15 amino acids. V lost 4 bases and J lost 2, with 12 bases in between. Germline V gene lookup returns CDR1 SGHRS and CDR2 YFSETQ. The chain's CDR3 is CASSAGTSNTGELFF. CDR3 coding DNA: TGCGCCAGCAGCGCCGGGACTTCTAACACCGGGGAGCTGTTTTTT.

CDR3 nucleotide sequence: TGTGCCAGCAGCTTAGGACAGGGGTTGGTAACCGGGGAGCTGTTTTTT. Translation: CASSLGQGLVTGELFF. The chain recombines TRBV7-8 with TRBJ2-2; the match to TRBD1 covers 8 bases. Germline trimming cut 1 base from V and 5 bases from J; bases unmatched to any gene: 6. CDR1 SGHVS and CDR2 FQNEAQ come from the germline V gene. This CDR3 spans 16 amino acids.

The gene calls are TRBV9 and TRBJ1-1, with 7 bases aligning to TRBD1. With V trimmed by 4 bases and J by 7 bases, 7 bases remained unmatched. The V gene's germline CDR1 is SGDLS and CDR2 YYNGEE. The CDR3 extends over 13 amino acids. Written as DNA, the CDR3 is TGTGCCAGCAGCCAGACAGGGACGGGTGAAGCTTTCTTT. Protein product: CASSQTGTGEAFF.

The chain recombines TRBV11-3 with TRBJ2-5; TRBD1 matches 7 bases. CDR1 and CDR2 from the germline V gene are SGHNT and YENEEA. Trimming cost V 5 bases and J 5 bases; bases outside gene matches: 8. This CDR3 contains 14 residues. In DNA form, the CDR3 reads TGTGCCAGCAGCAGAGGGGGCTCGGGGGAGACCCAGTACTTC. As protein: CASSRGGSGETQYF.

This clone was observed a few times. V usage is TRBV4-1 and J usage is TRBJ1-5; possibly TRBD1 for D (6 bases). Trimming stripped 0 bases from V and 7 bases from J, with 10 bases between. Per the germline V gene, CDR1 is MGHRA and CDR2 is YSYEKL. The CDR3 sequence is 14 residues long. The CDR3 sequence: CASSQDAGDQPQHF. The CDR3, as DNA: TGCGCCAGCAGCCAAGATGCAGGGGACCAGCCCCAGCATTTT.

The V gene is TRBV29-1, the J gene TRBJ2-1; D unresolved. This CDR3 is built from 12 residues. Trimming cost V 4 bases and J 7 bases, with 11 bases left between them. Per the germline V gene, CDR1 is SQVTM and CDR2 is ANQGSEA. CDR3 protein: CSVVAVGNEQFF. In DNA, the CDR3 is TGCAGCGTTGTGGCGGTTGGGAATGAGCAGTTCTTC.

CDR3 sequence: CASTQGYQPQHF. CDR3 coding DNA: TGTGCCAGCACTCAGGGTTATCAGCCCCAGCATTTT. This rearrangement joins TRBV2 to TRBJ1-5; D possibly corresponds to TRBD1 (5 bases). Germline CDR1 reads SNHLY; CDR2 reads FYNNEI. V was trimmed by 7 bases and J by 5 bases, leaving 9 bases between them. The CDR3 length is 12 residues.

CDR3 coding DNA: TGTGCCAGCAGCCTACTACCGGGGAACACTGAAGCTTTCTTT. Protein sequence: CASSLLPGNTEAFF. V gene TRBV7-2 combines with J gene TRBJ1-1, with D unclear. Germline V gives CDR1 SGHTA, CDR2 FQGNSA. Trimming stripped 5 bases from V and 1 base from J, with 11 bases between. The CDR3 totals 14 residues.

This chain connects TRBV19 to TRBJ1-1, with 7 nucleotides matching TRBD1. With 4 bases clipped from V and 4 bases from J, the junction kept 9 bases outside the gene matches. Germline V gene data show CDR1 as LNHDA and CDR2 as SQIVND (reference sequence). This CDR3 contains 15 residues. The CDR3 protein is CASSTTGVGGTEAFF. CDR3 DNA: TGTGCCAGTAGTACAACAGGGGTAGGTGGCACTGAAGCTTTCTTT.

The gene calls are TRBV28 and TRBJ1-2; 7 bases line up with TRBD1. This CDR3 is built from 12 residues. The trim removed 5 bases at V and 8 bases at J, leaving 5 bases unmatched. Germline V lookup: CDR1 MDHEN, CDR2 SYDVKM. The CDR3 loop reads CASSRTGGGYTF. The CDR3 bases are TGTGCCAGCAGTCGGACAGGCGGGGGCTACACCTTC.

This chain uses TRBV6-5 with TRBJ2-7; D might be TRBD1 (5 bases). CDR3 size: 15 residues. V was cut by 0 bases and J by 7 bases, with 16 bases left in between. Germline loops: CDR1 MNHEY, CDR2 SVGAGI. CDR3 region: CASSYSIGKQEEQYF. Written as DNA, the CDR3 is TGTGCCAGCAGTTACTCGATAGGGAAACAGGAGGAGCAGTACTTC.

In DNA, the CDR3 is TGTGCCTGGAGTCTCAGGGCGAACACTGAAGCTTTCTTT. Translated: CAWSLRANTEAFF. The V and J genes are TRBV30 and TRBJ1-1; tentatively, D is TRBD1 (5 bases). Trimming took 2 bases from V and 1 from J, leaving 8 bases between them. The CDR3 length is 13 residues. Per the germline V gene, CDR1 is GTSNPN and CDR2 is SVGIG (reference sequence).

The V call is TRBV28, the J call TRBJ2-2; 7 bases match TRBD2. Per the germline V gene, CDR1 is MDHEN and CDR2 is SYDVKM. The CDR3 sequence is 15 residues long. J was trimmed by 0 bases and V by 6 bases; bases with no gene match: 4. The CDR3: CASRAGGANTGELFF. CDR3 in DNA: TGTGCCAGCAGGGCTGGGGGGGCGAACACCGGGGAGCTGTTTTTT.

This clone has a single count. In DNA, the CDR3 is TGCGCCAGCAGTCAACAGGGGTCGGTAATCGGGGAGCTGTTTTTT. This sequence encodes CASSQQGSVIGELFF. The V gene is TRBV5-1, the J gene TRBJ2-2, with 7 positions matching TRBD1. From germline, CDR1 is SGHRS and CDR2 YFSETQ. With 5 bases clipped from V and 7 bases from J, the junction kept 11 bases outside the gene matches. This CDR3 has 15 amino acids.